The 29 T cell receptor beta chains presented below share a single source sample, sequenced in a study of T cells in Graves' hyperthyroidism and ophthalmopathy. TCR beta CDR3 region amplification was performed from RNA transcripts. A set of HTBI primers served as the primers for a first-round RT-PCR of the TCR CDR3. TCRdb redid the calling of the multiplex PCR reads with MiXCR, one entry per CDR3 protein. This sample has about 420,000 distinct CDR3 sequences, with around 16% found just once. Material: blood. These receptors were collected from a woman younger than 35 with Graves' hyperthyroidism.

This clonotype showed up many times. The chain couples TRBV5-1 to TRBJ2-7; 7 positions match TRBD1. V dropped 3 bases and J dropped 7; count of bases not matched to a gene: 7. The CDR3 contains 13 residues. Germline-derived CDR1 and CDR2 are SGHRS and YFSETQ. The CDR3 DNA is TGCGCCAGCAGCTCAGAGACAGGGAATGAGCAGTACTTC. It is translated as CASSSETGNEQYF.

There are many counts of this clonotype. The V and J genes are TRBV2 and TRBJ1-6, with 9 nucleotides matching TRBD1. The trim removed 2 bases at V and 4 bases at J, leaving 3 bases unmatched. Germline V gene data show CDR1 as SNHLY and CDR2 as FYNNEI. The CDR3 consists of 16 residues. In DNA, the CDR3 is TGTGCCAGCAGTGAATGGGGACAGGGATATAATTCACCCCTCCACTTT. Encoded protein: CASSEWGQGYNSPLHF. The full variable domain, with the rest looked up from reference TRBV2 and TRBJ1-6, is EPEVTQTPSHQVTQMGQEVILRCVPISNHLYFYWYRQILGQKVEFLVSFYNNEISEKSEIFDDQFSVERPDGSNFTLKIRSTKLEDSAMYFCASSEWGQGYNSPLHFGNGTRLTVT.

This clonotype was recorded at least ten times. The chain is built from TRBV28 and TRBJ1-4, with D tentatively TRBD1 (6 bases). The CDR3 contains 16 residues. Trimming took 1 base from V and 7 from J, leaving 16 bases between them. Germline V gives CDR1 MDHEN, CDR2 SYDVKM. The CDR3 sequence: CASSLFGGAKSEKLFF. DNA for the CDR3: TGTGCCAGCAGTTTATTTGGGGGGGCGAAAAGTGAAAAACTGTTTTTT. Based on the CDR3 plus reference TRBV28 and TRBJ1-4, the full variable domain is DVKVTQSSRYLVKRTGEKVFLECVQDMDHENMFWYRQDPGLGLRLIYFSYDVKMKEKGDIPEGYSVSREKKERFSLILESASTNQTSMYLCASSLFGGAKSEKLFFGSGTQLSVL.

This clonotype was counted at least ten times. The gene calls are TRBV12-3 or TRBV12-4 and TRBJ1-2; TRBD1 might be the D (6 bases). The CDR3 totals 13 residues. Trimming cost V 1 base and J 9 bases, with 12 bases left between them. The CDR3 nucleotides read TGTGCCAGCAGTTTAGGGACAGCCGGCCGCTACACCTTC. Translating it yields CASSLGTAGRYTF.

This clonotype was found many times. This chain links TRBV18 with TRBJ1-5; tentative D call: TRBD1 (5 bases). CDR1 and CDR2 from the germline V gene are KGHSH and LQKENI. The ends were cut back, 5 bases at V and 2 bases at J, with 13 bases in the middle. CDR3 size: 15 residues. CDR3 sequence (DNA): TGTGCCAGCTCAGCCTCGACAGTGGGCAATCAGCCCCAGCATTTT. Its translation is CASSASTVGNQPQHF.

This clonotype has more than one count but fewer than ten. V is TRBV12-3 or TRBV12-4 and J is TRBJ1-6; tentatively, D is TRBD1 (6 bases). Deletions cut 5 bases from V and 10 bases from J, with 15 bases between. The CDR3 spans 14 residues. The CDR3 bases are TGTGCCAGCAGTCCCCTGGCAGGGGAATCACCCCTCCACTTT. It yields the protein CASSPLAGESPLHF.

The gene calls are TRBV18 and TRBJ2-5; D is unresolved. The length of the CDR3 is 14 residues. The V end was cut by 1 base, the J end by 5 bases, with 11 bases between. Germline V gene data show CDR1 as KGHSH and CDR2 as LQKENI. CDR3 bases: TGTGCCAGCTCACCACTCCGCCCCCTGGAGACCCAGTACTTC. Its protein product is CASSPLRPLETQYF.

The rearrangement links TRBV19 to TRBJ2-1, with 7 bases that match TRBD2. Trimming removed 3 bases from V and 7 bases from J; junction bases left unmatched: 9. Germline values: CDR1 LNHDA, CDR2 SQIVND (reference sequence). The CDR3 length is 15 residues. CDR3 amino acids: CASSIRRELGNEQFF. Written as DNA, the CDR3 is TGTGCCAGTAGTATCCGGCGGGAGCTGGGGAATGAGCAGTTCTTC.

At least ten counts were recorded for this clonotype. The chain has TRBV18 and TRBJ2-2, with a tentative D call TRBD2 (6 bases). The CDR3 extends over 15 amino acids. Between the trimmed V and J ends, which lost 2 bases and 5 bases, there was a span of 12 bases. Germline V CDR1 and CDR2: KGHSH, LQKENI. CDR3 in DNA: TGTGCCAGCTCACCATTAGAGGCGGGAACCGGGGAGCTGTTTTTT. As protein: CASSPLEAGTGELFF.

At least ten counts were recorded for this clonotype. This chain connects TRBV2 to TRBJ2-7; 7 bases align to TRBD1. Unmatched junction bases numbered 23, after V lost 8 bases and J lost 4 bases. This CDR3 region has 18 residues. Germline assignment: CDR1 SNHLY and CDR2 FYNNEI. The CDR3 nucleotides read TGTGCCAGCTCTCAGGGGGTCGGGGCACGATCTCCGTCGTACGAGCAGTACTTC. This sequence encodes CASSQGVGARSPSYEQYF.

This clonotype was detected many times. V gene TRBV7-6 combines with J gene TRBJ2-7, with 7 bases fitting TRBD1. V trimming: 4 bases; J trimming: 6 bases; junction bases outside the gene matches: 6. Germline V lookup: CDR1 SGHVS, CDR2 FNYEAQ. There are 13 residues in the CDR3. The CDR3 DNA is TGTGCCAGCAGCTCGTACAGGGGTTTCGAGCAGTACTTC. Its translation: CASSSYRGFEQYF.

This clonotype was recorded at least ten times. V is TRBV2 and J is TRBJ2-5; no reliable D call. This CDR3 has 11 residues. Germline-derived CDR1 and CDR2 are SNHLY and FYNNEI. Trimming shortened V by 6 bases and J by 4 bases, and 6 bases separated the two germline ends. For the CDR3, the DNA is TGTGCCAGCAGGCGGCGAGAGACCCAGTACTTC. Translated: CASRRRETQYF.

This clonotype appeared a few times. The CDR3 reads CASSYPGQGTSYGYTF. The DNA of the CDR3 is TGTGCCAGCAGCTATCCGGGACAAGGGACTAGTTATGGCTACACCTTC. The rearrangement links TRBV7-2 to TRBJ1-2, with D tentatively TRBD1 (6 bases). The CDR3 has 16 residues. V dropped 4 bases and J dropped 5 bases, with 20 bases sitting between them. Germline CDR1 reads SGHTA; CDR2 reads FQGNSA. Combining the CDR3 with reference TRBV7-2 and TRBJ1-2 gives the whole variable domain GAGVSQSPSNKVTEKGKDVELRCDPISGHTALYWYRQSLGQGLEFLIYFQGNSAPDKSGLPSDRFSAERTGGSVSTLTIQRTQQEDSAVYLCASSYPGQGTSYGYTFGSGTRLTVV.

This clonotype has ten or more counts. The chain is built from TRBV18 and TRBJ1-1; the D is unclear. V was trimmed by 2 bases and J by 2 bases, leaving 6 bases between them. CDR1 is KGHSH, CDR2 LQKENI, per germline. This CDR3 has 13 amino acids. CDR3 sequence: CASSPAANTEAFF. The CDR3 DNA follows: TGTGCCAGCTCACCAGCAGCCAACACTGAAGCTTTCTTT.

The sample holds many counts of this clonotype. The chain links TRBV5-5 to TRBJ2-3, with D hard to call. The CDR3 has 17 amino acids. V lost 2 bases, J lost 0 bases, and 16 bases lay in between. Germline CDR1 reads SGHKS; CDR2 reads YYEKEE (reference sequence). The chain's CDR3 is CASSFLGRFYSTDTQYF. The CDR3 DNA reads as TGTGCCAGCAGCTTTCTAGGCAGGTTCTATAGCACAGATACGCAGTATTTT. The full variable domain, in which reference TRBV5-5 and TRBJ2-3 provide the parts outside the CDR3, is DAGVTQSPTHLIKTRGQQVTLRCSPISGHKSVSWYQQVLGQGPQFIFQYYEKEERGRGNFPDRFSARQFPNYSSELNVNALLLGDSALYLCASSFLGRFYSTDTQYFGPGTRLTVL.

This clonotype was counted ten times or more. The J gene is TRBJ2-7, the V gene TRBV3-1; no firm D call. The V gene lost 8 bases and the J gene lost 4 bases, with 18 bases spanning the gap. The CDR3 totals 14 residues. Per the germline V gene, CDR1 is LGHDT and CDR2 is YNNKEL (reference sequence). The CDR3 sequence: CASRSVGKPYEQYF. The CDR3 DNA reads as TGTGCCAGCCGCTCAGTGGGCAAACCGTACGAGCAGTACTTC.

This clonotype has at least ten counts. The chain joins TRBV28 to TRBJ2-5, with D possibly matching TRBD2 (7 bases). Germline CDR1 and CDR2: MDHEN and SYDVKM. Trimming shortened V by 6 bases and J by 7 bases, and 15 bases separated the two germline ends. The CDR3 covers 13 residues. The CDR3 loop is CASSQGRVGTQYF. The CDR3 DNA is TGTGCCAGCAGCCAGGGGAGGGTGGGGACCCAGTACTTC.

This clonotype was recorded many times. The chain has TRBV28 and TRBJ1-1, with D possibly TRBD1 on 6 matching bases. The CDR3 extends over 14 amino acids. From germline, CDR1 is MDHEN and CDR2 SYDVKM. Trimming removed 4 bases from V and 1 base from J, with 10 bases in between. The CDR3 DNA is TGTGCCAGCAGTTCCTCGGGACAGAACACTGAAGCTTTCTTT. Amino acid sequence: CASSSSGQNTEAFF. The variable domain in full, completed from reference TRBV28 and TRBJ1-1, reads DVKVTQSSRYLVKRTGEKVFLECVQDMDHENMFWYRQDPGLGLRLIYFSYDVKMKEKGDIPEGYSVSREKKERFSLILESASTNQTSMYLCASSSSGQNTEAFFGQGTRLTVV.

The rearrangement joins TRBV27 to TRBJ2-7; 9 positions match TRBD1. This CDR3 comprises 15 residues. Germline values: CDR1 MNHEY, CDR2 SMNVEV (reference sequence). V was clipped by 5 bases and J by 1 base; unmatched bases: 6. CDR3 in DNA: TGTGCCAGCAGTACAACAGGGGGCGCTTCCTACGAGCAGTACTTC. This encodes CASSTTGGASYEQYF.

In this sample, this clonotype turned up many times. This chain joins TRBV7-9 and TRBJ2-3; the D is unclear. With 1 base removed from V and 3 bases from J, the gap between germline ends came to 8 bases. The CDR3 loop spans 14 amino acids. Germline V gene sequence: CDR1 SEHNR, CDR2 FQNEAQ (reference sequence). CDR3 DNA: TGTGCCAGCAGCTTAGAGGTGGGAACAGATACGCAGTATTTT. This gives the protein CASSLEVGTDTQYF.

Here the CDR3 reads CSVAAGPNQPQHF. The CDR3 DNA reads as TGCAGCGTTGCAGCAGGTCCCAATCAGCCCCAGCATTTT. The chain joins TRBV29-1 to TRBJ1-5; D call uncertain. The CDR3 has 13 amino acids. Germline V gene sequence: CDR1 SQVTM, CDR2 ANQGSEA. The V end was cut by 4 bases, the J end by 3 bases, with 10 bases between.

V gene TRBV4-1 combines with J gene TRBJ2-5; 8 nucleotides agree with TRBD2. Trimming took 3 bases from V and 5 from J; bases not matched to a gene: 5. Looked up from germline, CDR1 is MGHRA and CDR2 is YSYEKL. This CDR3 spans 14 amino acids. The CDR3 DNA follows: TGCGCCAGCAGCCAGTCACTAGCGGCGGAGACCCAGTACTTC. The encoded protein is CASSQSLAAETQYF.

The V and J genes are TRBV3-1 and TRBJ2-7, with 10 bases that match TRBD2. There are 16 residues in the CDR3. V lost 4 bases, J lost 0 bases, and 6 bases stayed unmatched. CDR1 is LGHDT, CDR2 YNNKEL, per germline (reference sequence). CDR3 loop: CASSPRLAGDSYEQYF. The DNA of the CDR3 is TGTGCCAGCAGCCCCCGACTAGCGGGTGACTCCTACGAGCAGTACTTC.

This clonotype came up many times. J is TRBJ2-3 and V is TRBV20-1, with D perhaps matching TRBD1 (5 bases). Trimming took off 6 bases at V and 0 bases at J, with 10 bases between the two ends. The length of the CDR3 is 13 residues. CDR1 DFQATT and CDR2 SNEGSKA come from the germline V gene (reference sequence). In DNA, the CDR3 is TGCAGTGCCCCGACAGATAGCACAGATACGCAGTATTTT. It is translated as CSAPTDSTDTQYF.

This clonotype was observed once. J is TRBJ1-3 and V is TRBV6-5; D is undetermined. Germline V lookup: CDR1 MNHEY, CDR2 SVGAGI. V lost 2 bases to trimming and J lost 0 bases, with 8 bases between them. The CDR3 has 15 residues. For the CDR3, the DNA is TGTGCCAGCAGTTACCCCGGAAACTCTGGAAACACCATATATTTT. Its translation: CASSYPGNSGNTIYF.

Note on this clonotype: This may stem from a read error, because a much larger clone lies one nucleotide away. The chain is built from TRBV7-9 and TRBJ2-7; D is possibly TRBD1 (6 bases). Trimming removed 5 bases at V and 1 base at J, with 9 bases between. This CDR3 contains 13 residues. Germline V gene lookup returns CDR1 SEHNR and CDR2 FQNEAQ (reference sequence). As DNA, the CDR3 is TGTGCCAGCAGCCAACAGGGTTCCTACGAGCAGTACTTC. Its protein is CASSQQGSYEQYF.

The gene calls are TRBV6-2 or TRBV6-3 and TRBJ2-2; D is ambiguous. Germline assignment: CDR1 MNHEY and CDR2 SVGEGT. This CDR3 has 13 amino acids. V lost 6 bases to trimming and J lost 3 bases, with 8 bases between them. The CDR3 bases are TGTGCCAGCAGCCCAATAGACACCGGGGAGCTGTTTTTT. It specifies CASSPIDTGELFF.

This clonotype was observed once. The J gene is TRBJ1-6, the V gene TRBV6-1, with 10 bases fitting TRBD1. The CDR3 runs to 17 residues. V gave up 6 bases and J gave up 9 bases; unmatched junction bases: 14. Germline lookup yields CDR1 MNHNS and CDR2 SASEGT. The CDR3 protein is CASSPTGTGDLVSPLHF. For the CDR3, the DNA is TGTGCCAGCAGCCCGACCGGGACAGGGGATTTGGTTTCACCCCTCCACTTT.

At least ten counts were recorded for this clonotype. The V and J genes are TRBV6-2 or TRBV6-3 and TRBJ2-7, with D perhaps matching TRBD1 (5 bases). The CDR3 consists of 19 residues. CDR1 and CDR2 (germline): MNHEY, SVGEGT. V lost 0 bases, J lost 3 bases, and 24 bases lay in between. The CDR3 loop reads CASSYSISMGRVLIYEQYF. The DNA for the CDR3 is TGTGCCAGCAGTTACTCGATCAGCATGGGCAGGGTATTAATCTACGAGCAGTACTTC.